This TCR beta chain was sequenced for a study of shared clonotypes between healthy human individuals. Profiled with immunoSEQ multiplex PCR; TCRdb holds only in-frame clones, not every one. This sample carries about 1 million clones, about 75% of them seen once, and the ten largest clones take 1.4% to 1.5%. V dropped 0 bases and J dropped 5 bases, with 8 bases sitting between them. The CDR3 extends over 13 amino acids. Per the germline V gene, CDR1 is SGHNT and CDR2 is YYREEE (reference sequence). This chain connects TRBV5-4 to TRBJ2-5; D gene uncertain. Sample: memory CD4+ T cells sorted from blood. The subset is: CD45RA-negative fraction. The sequence was obtained from a man aged 18 to 30 in good health. The CDR3: CASSLAGHETQYF. The CDR3 DNA sequence: TGTGCCAGCAGCTTGGCCGGCCACGAGACCCAGTACTTC.